The 13 T cell receptor beta chains reported below all come from one sample, sequenced in a study of chemoradiotherapy in HPV16-positive cancers. Clones were read by immunoSEQ multiplex PCR, and TCRdb kept only the in-frame ones, dropping some. This table has approximately 8,300 clones, 70% to 90% appearing once. Sample: blood, taken from a patient who underwent chemoradiotherapy. These receptors were taken from a human donor with HPV-associated anogenital cancer.

The CDR3 nucleotides are TGCGCCAGCAGCTTACCCGCGGCCACTTACGAGCAGTACTTC. As protein: CASSLPAATYEQYF. V usage is TRBV5-1 and J usage is TRBJ2-7; D call uncertain. V lost 2 bases to trimming and J lost 4 bases, with 13 bases between them. This CDR3 comprises 14 residues. Germline values: CDR1 SGHRS, CDR2 YFSETQ.

V gene TRBV6-5 combines with J gene TRBJ1-4, with 9 positions matching TRBD1. The CDR3 is made up of 15 amino acids. CDR1 MNHEY and CDR2 SVGAGI come from the germline V gene. J was trimmed by 4 bases and V by 6 bases; bases with no gene match: 6. DNA for the CDR3: TGTGCCAGCAGGGGACAGGGAAGCCTTAATGAAAAACTGTTTTTT. This sequence encodes CASRGQGSLNEKLFF.

This sequence joins TRBV13 and TRBJ1-2; 7 bases line up with TRBD1. Germline assignment: CDR1 PRHDT and CDR2 FYEKMQ (reference sequence). Trimming at V came to 5 bases and at J to 6 bases, leaving 12 bases not matched to a gene. This CDR3 is 15 amino acids long. CDR3 loop: CASSPSDRDVDGYTF. The CDR3 bases are TGTGCCAGCAGCCCCAGTGACAGGGATGTCGATGGCTACACCTTC.

This rearrangement joins TRBV18 to TRBJ2-5; 10 nucleotides match TRBD2. Germline V gives CDR1 KGHSH, CDR2 LQKENI. The trim removed 6 bases at V and 3 bases at J, leaving 7 bases unmatched. CDR3 length equals 15 residues. For the CDR3, the DNA is TGTGCCAGCTCGTACCTAGCGGGGGAGGAAGAGACCCAGTACTTC. This sequence encodes CASSYLAGEEETQYF.

The rearrangement uses TRBV18 and TRBJ1-4, with TRBD1 matching over 9 bases. V was pared by 3 bases and J by 5 bases, with 4 bases of the junction left unmatched. CDR3 size: 15 residues. Germline loops: CDR1 KGHSH, CDR2 LQKENI. CDR3 nucleotides: TGTGCCAGCTCACCTACCGGGACAGGGAATGAAAAACTGTTTTTT. This codes for CASSPTGTGNEKLFF. The variable domain in full, with the rest retrieved from reference TRBV18 and TRBJ1-4, is NAGVMQNPRHLVRRRGQEARLRCSPMKGHSHVYWYRQLPEEGLKFMVYLQKENIIDESGMPKERFSAEFPKEGPSILRIQQVVRGDSAAYFCASSPTGTGNEKLFFGSGTQLSVL.

The chain joins TRBV7-6 to TRBJ2-5, with D possibly TRBD2 on 7 matching bases. V was trimmed by 5 bases and J by 8 bases, leaving 15 bases between them. The CDR3 spans 13 residues. Germline CDR1 and CDR2: SGHVS and FNYEAQ. CDR3: CASSLTRGGTQYF. The CDR3 bases are TGTGCCAGCAGCCTCACTAGGGGGGGCACCCAGTACTTC.

This chain uses TRBV5-4 with TRBJ2-3; the D gene is possibly TRBD1 (6 bases). V was cut by 0 bases and J by 6 bases, with 14 bases left in between. Germline V CDR1 and CDR2: SGHNT, YYREEE (reference sequence). The CDR3 is 15 amino acids. For the CDR3, the DNA is TGTGCCAGCAGCTTGGGTGGGGGCGGCGGGGATACGCAGTATTTT. Amino acids: CASSLGGGGGDTQYF.

V usage is TRBV7-2 and J usage is TRBJ2-5; D is unresolved. Germline CDR1 SGHTA, CDR2 FQGNSA. V was clipped by 5 bases and J by 1 base, with 11 bases between them. The CDR3 is 14 amino acids. CDR3 sequence reads: CASSQHYGQETQYF. The CDR3 region has the DNA TGTGCCAGCAGCCAACACTATGGCCAAGAGACCCAGTACTTC.

V is TRBV5-6 and J is TRBJ2-7; D perhaps matches TRBD2 (5 bases). Trimming shortened V by 5 bases and J by 0 bases, and 15 bases separated the two germline ends. CDR3 length equals 15 residues. Germline-derived CDR1 and CDR2 are SGHDT and YYEEEE. The CDR3 loop reads CASSQQPRGSYEQYF. The CDR3 region has the DNA TGTGCCAGCAGTCAACAGCCTCGGGGCTCCTACGAGCAGTACTTC.

The genes are TRBV7-8 and TRBJ2-7, with a weak D call TRBD1 (5 bases). The germline gives CDR1 SGHVS, CDR2 FQNEAQ. The CDR3 covers 14 residues. The V end lost 5 bases, the J end lost 5 bases, and 16 bases lay between the germline ends. The CDR3 bases are TGTGCCAGCAGCACCACGACAGTGTCCCACGAGCAGTACTTC. This codes for CASSTTTVSHEQYF.

The genes are TRBV7-8 and TRBJ1-1; D gene unclear. The CDR3 loop spans 15 amino acids. CDR1 is SGHVS, CDR2 FQNEAQ, per germline. Trimming took off 2 bases at V and 2 bases at J, with 12 bases between the two ends. This chain's CDR3 is CASSLLRAANTEAFF. The CDR3 DNA reads TGTGCCAGCAGCTTATTGAGGGCCGCAAACACTGAAGCTTTCTTT.

This rearrangement joins TRBV2 to TRBJ2-1; 8 bases agree with TRBD2. The CDR3 runs 14 residues. The trim removed 4 bases at V and 6 bases at J, leaving 5 bases unmatched. Per germline, CDR1 SNHLY and CDR2 FYNNEI. The CDR3 sequence: CASSAGGAGNEQFF. CDR3 nucleotides: TGTGCCAGCAGTGCGGGGGGGGCAGGCAATGAGCAGTTCTTC.

The chain carries TRBV5-4 and TRBJ1-1, with TRBD1 as a possible D gene (6 bases). The CDR3 covers 15 residues. Per the germline V gene, CDR1 is SGHNT and CDR2 is YYREEE (reference sequence). V dropped 0 bases and J dropped 0 bases, with 9 bases sitting between them. The CDR3 reads CASSLGTGLNTEAFF. CDR3 coding DNA: TGTGCCAGCAGCTTGGGAACAGGGTTGAACACTGAAGCTTTCTTT. Full variable domain (outside the CDR3, taken from reference TRBV5-4 and TRBJ1-1): ETGVTQSPTHLIKTRGQQVTLRCSSQSGHNTVSWYQQALGQGPQFIFQYYREEENGRGNFPPRFSGLQFPNYSSELNVNALELDDSALYLCASSLGTGLNTEAFFGQGTRLTVV.